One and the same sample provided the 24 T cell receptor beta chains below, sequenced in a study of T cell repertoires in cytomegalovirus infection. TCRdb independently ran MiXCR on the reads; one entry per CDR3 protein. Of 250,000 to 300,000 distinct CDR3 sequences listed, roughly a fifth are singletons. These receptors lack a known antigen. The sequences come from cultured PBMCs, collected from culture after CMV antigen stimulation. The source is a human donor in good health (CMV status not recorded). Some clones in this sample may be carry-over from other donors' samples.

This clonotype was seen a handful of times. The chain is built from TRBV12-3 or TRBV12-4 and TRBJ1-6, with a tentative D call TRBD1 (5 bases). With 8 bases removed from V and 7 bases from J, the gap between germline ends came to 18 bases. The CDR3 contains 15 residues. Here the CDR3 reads CASAGQAILNSPLHF. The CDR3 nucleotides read TGTGCCAGCGCGGGGCAGGCAATATTGAATTCACCCCTCCACTTT.

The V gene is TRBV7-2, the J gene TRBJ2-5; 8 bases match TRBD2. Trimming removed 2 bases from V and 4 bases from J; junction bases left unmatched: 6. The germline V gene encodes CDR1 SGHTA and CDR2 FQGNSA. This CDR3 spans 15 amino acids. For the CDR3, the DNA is TGTGCCAGCAGCTTAACGGGAGGGCCCCTAGAGACCCAGTACTTC. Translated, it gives CASSLTGGPLETQYF.

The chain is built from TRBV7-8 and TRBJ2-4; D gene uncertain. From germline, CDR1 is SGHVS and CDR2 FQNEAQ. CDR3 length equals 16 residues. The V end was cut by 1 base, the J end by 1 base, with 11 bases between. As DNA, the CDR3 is TGTGCCAGCAGCTTAGAGTTGAGTCAGGCCAAAAACATTCAGTACTTC. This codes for CASSLELSQAKNIQYF. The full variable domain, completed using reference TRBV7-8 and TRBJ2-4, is GAGVSQSPRYKVAKRGQDVALRCDPISGHVSLFWYQQALGQGPEFLTYFQNEAQLDKSGLPSDRFFAERPEGSVSTLKIQRTQQEDSAVYLCASSLELSQAKNIQYFGAGTRLSVL.

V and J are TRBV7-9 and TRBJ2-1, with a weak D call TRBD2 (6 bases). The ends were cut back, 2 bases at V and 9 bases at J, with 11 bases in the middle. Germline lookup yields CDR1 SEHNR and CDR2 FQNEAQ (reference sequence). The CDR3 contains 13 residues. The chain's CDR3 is CASSLSLAGEQFF. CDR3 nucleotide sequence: TGTGCCAGCAGCTTATCACTAGCTGGTGAGCAGTTCTTC.

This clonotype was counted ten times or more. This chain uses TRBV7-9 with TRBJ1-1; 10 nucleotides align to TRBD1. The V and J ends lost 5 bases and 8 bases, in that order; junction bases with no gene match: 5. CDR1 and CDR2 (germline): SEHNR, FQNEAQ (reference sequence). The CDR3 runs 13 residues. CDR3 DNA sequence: TGTGCCAGCAGCATGGACAGGGGGTTCGAAGCTTTCTTT. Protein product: CASSMDRGFEAFF.

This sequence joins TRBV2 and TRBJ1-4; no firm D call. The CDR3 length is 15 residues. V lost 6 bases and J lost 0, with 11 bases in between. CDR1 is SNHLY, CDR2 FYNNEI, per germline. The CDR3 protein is CASRTSAATNEKLFF. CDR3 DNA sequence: TGTGCCAGCAGAACCTCAGCGGCAACTAATGAAAAACTGTTTTTT.

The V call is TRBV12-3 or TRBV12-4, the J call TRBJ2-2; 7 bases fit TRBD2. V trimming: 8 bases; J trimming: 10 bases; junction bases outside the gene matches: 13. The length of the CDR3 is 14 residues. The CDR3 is CASARLAELEELFF. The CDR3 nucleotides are TGTGCCAGCGCGAGGCTAGCGGAGTTAGAGGAGCTGTTTTTT.

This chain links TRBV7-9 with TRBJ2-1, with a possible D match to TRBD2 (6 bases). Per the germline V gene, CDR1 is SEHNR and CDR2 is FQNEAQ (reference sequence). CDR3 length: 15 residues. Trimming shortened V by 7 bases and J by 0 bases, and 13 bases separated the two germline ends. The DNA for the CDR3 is TGTGCCAGCATCCCGACTAGTAGCTCCTACAATGAGCAGTTCTTC. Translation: CASIPTSSSYNEQFF.

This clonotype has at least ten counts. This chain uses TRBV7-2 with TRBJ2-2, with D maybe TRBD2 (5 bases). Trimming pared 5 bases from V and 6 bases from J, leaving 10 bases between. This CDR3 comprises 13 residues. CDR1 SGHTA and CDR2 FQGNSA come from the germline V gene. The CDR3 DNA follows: TGTGCCAGCAGCACTGAGGGATCCGGGGAGCTGTTTTTT. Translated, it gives CASSTEGSGELFF.

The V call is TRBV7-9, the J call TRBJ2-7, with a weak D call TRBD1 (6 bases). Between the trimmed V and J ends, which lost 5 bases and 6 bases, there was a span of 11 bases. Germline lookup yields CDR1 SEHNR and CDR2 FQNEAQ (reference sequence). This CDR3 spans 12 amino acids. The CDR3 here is CASSLDRFEQYV. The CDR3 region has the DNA TGTGCCAGCAGCCTCGACAGGTTCGAGCAGTACGTC.

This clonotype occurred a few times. The CDR3 sequence: CASSQDHLNGQYTDTQYF. CDR3 DNA sequence: TGCGCCAGCAGCCAAGACCACCTTAACGGCCAGTACACAGATACGCAGTATTTT. The V gene is TRBV4-3, the J gene TRBJ2-3; D gene uncertain. Trimming shortened V by 0 bases and J by 2 bases, and 18 bases separated the two germline ends. Germline V gene sequence: CDR1 LGHNA, CDR2 YSLEER. This CDR3 spans 18 amino acids.

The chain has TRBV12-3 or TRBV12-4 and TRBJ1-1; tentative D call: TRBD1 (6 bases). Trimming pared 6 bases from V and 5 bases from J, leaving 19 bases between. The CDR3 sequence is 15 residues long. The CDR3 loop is CASSPAGGRGTEAFF. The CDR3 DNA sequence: TGTGCCAGCAGCCCAGCGGGGGGGCGAGGGACTGAAGCTTTCTTT.

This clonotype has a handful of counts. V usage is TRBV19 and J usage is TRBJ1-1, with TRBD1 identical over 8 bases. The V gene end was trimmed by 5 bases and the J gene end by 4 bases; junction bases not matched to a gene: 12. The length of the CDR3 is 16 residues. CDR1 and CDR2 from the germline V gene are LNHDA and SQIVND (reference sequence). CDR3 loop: CASSLPQDRAVTEAFF. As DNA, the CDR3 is TGTGCCAGTAGTCTGCCCCAGGACAGGGCGGTCACTGAAGCTTTCTTT.

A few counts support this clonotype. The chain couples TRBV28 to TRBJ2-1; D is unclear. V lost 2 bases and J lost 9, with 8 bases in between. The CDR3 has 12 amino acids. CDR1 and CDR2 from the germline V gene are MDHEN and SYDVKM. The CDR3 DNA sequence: TGTGCCAGCAGTTTACGTGTTCCTGAGCAGTTCTTC. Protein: CASSLRVPEQFF.

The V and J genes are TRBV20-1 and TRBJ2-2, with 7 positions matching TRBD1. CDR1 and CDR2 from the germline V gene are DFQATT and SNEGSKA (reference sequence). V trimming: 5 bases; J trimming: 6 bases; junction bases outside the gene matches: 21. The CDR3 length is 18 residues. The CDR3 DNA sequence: TGCAGTGCTCTACCCGACAGGGACGTGTGGGGATTCTCCGGGGAGCTGTTTTTT. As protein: CSALPDRDVWGFSGELFF.

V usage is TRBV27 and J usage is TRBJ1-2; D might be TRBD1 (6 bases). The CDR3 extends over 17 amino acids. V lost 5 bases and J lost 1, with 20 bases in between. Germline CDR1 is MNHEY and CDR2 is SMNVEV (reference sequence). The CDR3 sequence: CASSKGYRAVFNYGYTF. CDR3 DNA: TGTGCCAGCAGTAAAGGGTACAGGGCGGTATTTAACTATGGCTACACCTTC.

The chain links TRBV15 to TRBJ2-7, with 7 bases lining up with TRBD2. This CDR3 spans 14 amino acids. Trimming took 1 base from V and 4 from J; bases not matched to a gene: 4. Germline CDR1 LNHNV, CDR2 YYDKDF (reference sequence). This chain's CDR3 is CATSRGGSLYEQYF. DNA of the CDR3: TGTGCCACCAGCAGAGGCGGGAGCCTATACGAGCAGTACTTC.

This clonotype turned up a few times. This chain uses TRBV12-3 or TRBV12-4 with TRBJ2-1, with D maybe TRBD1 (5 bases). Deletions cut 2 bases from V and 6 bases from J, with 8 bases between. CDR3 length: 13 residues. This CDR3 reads CASSLQGINEQFF. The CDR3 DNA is TGTGCCAGCAGTTTACAGGGTATCAATGAGCAGTTCTTC.

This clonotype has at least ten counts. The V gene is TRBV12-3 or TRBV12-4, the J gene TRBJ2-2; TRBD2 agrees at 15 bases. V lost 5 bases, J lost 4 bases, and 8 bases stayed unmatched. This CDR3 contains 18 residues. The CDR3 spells CASSPGLAGGRGTGELFF. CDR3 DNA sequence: TGTGCCAGCAGTCCCGGACTAGCGGGAGGGCGAGGCACCGGGGAGCTGTTTTTT.

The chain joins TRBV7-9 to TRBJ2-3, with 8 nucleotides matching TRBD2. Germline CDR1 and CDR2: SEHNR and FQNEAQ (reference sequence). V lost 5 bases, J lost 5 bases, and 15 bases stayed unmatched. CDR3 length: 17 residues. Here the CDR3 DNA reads TGTGCCAGCAGCCCTTGGAGAGACGGGAGGGCCGTAGATACGCAGTATTTT. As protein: CASSPWRDGRAVDTQYF.

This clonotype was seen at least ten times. The CDR3 nucleotides are TGTGCCAGCAGTTTGCCAGGGAACACTGAAGCTTTCTTT. This gives the protein CASSLPGNTEAFF. V is TRBV6-2 or TRBV6-3 and J is TRBJ1-1; D remains ambiguous. The germline CDR1 and CDR2 sequences are MNHEY and SVGEGT. The CDR3 is 13 residues long. Trimming removed 4 bases at V and 1 base at J, with 7 bases between.

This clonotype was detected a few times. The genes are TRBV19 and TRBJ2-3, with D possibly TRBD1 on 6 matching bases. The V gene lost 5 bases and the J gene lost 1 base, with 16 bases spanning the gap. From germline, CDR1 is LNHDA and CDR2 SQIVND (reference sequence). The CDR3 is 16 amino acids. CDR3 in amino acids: CASSPVAGERTDTQYF. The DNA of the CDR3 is TGTGCCAGTAGTCCTGTGGCAGGGGAGCGCACAGATACGCAGTATTTT.

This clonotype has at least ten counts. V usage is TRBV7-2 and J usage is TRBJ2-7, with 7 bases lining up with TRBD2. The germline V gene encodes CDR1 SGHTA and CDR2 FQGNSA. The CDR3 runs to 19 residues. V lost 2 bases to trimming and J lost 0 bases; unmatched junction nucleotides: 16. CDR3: CASSLRGDASGTRSYEQYF. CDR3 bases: TGTGCCAGCAGCTTAAGGGGAGATGCTAGCGGTACCCGCTCCTACGAGCAGTACTTC.

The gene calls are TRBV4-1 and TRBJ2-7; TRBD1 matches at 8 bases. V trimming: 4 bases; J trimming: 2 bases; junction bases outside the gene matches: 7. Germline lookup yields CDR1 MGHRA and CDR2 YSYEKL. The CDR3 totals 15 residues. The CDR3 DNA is TGCGCCAGCAGCCGAGGGGCAGGGGGCACCTACGAGCAGTACTTC. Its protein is CASSRGAGGTYEQYF.